This entry features one TCR beta chain sequence. The PCR was carried out with 60 Vbeta primers and 13 Jbeta primers. The repertoire was sequenced with immunoSEQ multiplex PCR; TCRdb's copy has only in-frame clones and lacks some. The repertoire has 150,000 to 200,000 clones, about 75% of them found once; the top ten carry roughly 7%. This entry is derived from a study of cytomegalovirus exposure and HLA in healthy donors. Germline loops: CDR1 MNHEY, CDR2 SVGAGI. CDR3 length: 14 amino acids. The junction had 4 bases not matched to a gene; V was cut back by 4 bases and J by 6 bases. This chain connects TRBV6-5 to TRBJ2-7; 12 nucleotides agree with TRBD2. The sample consisted of PBMCs. This TCR was recovered from a male donor in good health and CMV-seropositive. For the CDR3, the DNA is TGTGCCAGCAGTTCCCCTAGCGGGGGGGGCGAGCAGTACTTC. It encodes CASSSPSGGGEQYF.